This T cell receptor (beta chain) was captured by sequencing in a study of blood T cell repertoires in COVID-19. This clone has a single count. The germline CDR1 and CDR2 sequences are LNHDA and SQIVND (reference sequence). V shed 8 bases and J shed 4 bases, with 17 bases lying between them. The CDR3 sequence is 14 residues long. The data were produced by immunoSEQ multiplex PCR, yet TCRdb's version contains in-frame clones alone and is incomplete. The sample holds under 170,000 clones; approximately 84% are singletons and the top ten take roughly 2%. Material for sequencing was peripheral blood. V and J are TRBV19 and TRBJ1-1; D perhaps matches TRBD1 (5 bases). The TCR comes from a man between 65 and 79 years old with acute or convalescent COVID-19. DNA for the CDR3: TGTGCCAGTCTCCAGGGCGCGGAGGGCACTGAAGCTTTCTTT. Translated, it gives CASLQGAEGTEAFF.